This is a list of T cell receptor beta chains from one sample in a study of early T cells in non-severe SARS-CoV-2 infection. TCRdb re-analysed the 5' RACE reads in MiXCR, keeping a single row per CDR3 protein. This sample has 70,000 or so distinct CDR3 sequences, with roughly an eighth found just once. The sequenced sample was whole blood. These receptors came from an adult who was a healthcare worker with PCR-confirmed SARS-CoV-2 infection or an uninfected control (not recorded which). Each CDR3 is given with its conserved first and last residue. Clone size is not always given. Where it is, it says once, few, many or a class for expanded clones.

clone_size	v_call	j_call	cdr3_aa
many	TRBV6-5	TRBJ2-7	CASSYFRGADEQYF
once	TRBV28	TRBJ1-5	CASTLPGRGRSDF
few	TRBV20-1	TRBJ2-3	CSARDRRGLVSDTQYF
many	TRBV18	TRBJ2-7	CASSLGAQTYEQYF
many	TRBV27	TRBJ1-3	CASSPNRGQGSSNTIYF
NA	TRBV7-9	TRBJ2-2	CASSLSGIFTGELFF
many	TRBV10-3	TRBJ1-3	CAISARSGNTIYF
few	TRBV2	TRBJ1-2	CASSGQGGYTF
few	TRBV5-1	TRBJ2-1	CASSQGLAGGIEQFF
few	TRBV7-2	TRBJ1-2	CASSLPLLRTGGGNYGYTF
many	TRBV5-1	TRBJ2-5	CASSRTGLEVNQYF
few	TRBV20-1	TRBJ2-1	CSARDTGLEYNEQFF
NA	TRBV29-1	TRBJ1-1	CSGSDGTEAFF
NA	TRBV7-6	TRBJ2-2	CASSLFADLGGTGELFF
few	TRBV28	TRBJ1-4	CASSLSGRAGEKLFF
many	TRBV7-2	TRBJ2-7	CAADPGGAYEQYF